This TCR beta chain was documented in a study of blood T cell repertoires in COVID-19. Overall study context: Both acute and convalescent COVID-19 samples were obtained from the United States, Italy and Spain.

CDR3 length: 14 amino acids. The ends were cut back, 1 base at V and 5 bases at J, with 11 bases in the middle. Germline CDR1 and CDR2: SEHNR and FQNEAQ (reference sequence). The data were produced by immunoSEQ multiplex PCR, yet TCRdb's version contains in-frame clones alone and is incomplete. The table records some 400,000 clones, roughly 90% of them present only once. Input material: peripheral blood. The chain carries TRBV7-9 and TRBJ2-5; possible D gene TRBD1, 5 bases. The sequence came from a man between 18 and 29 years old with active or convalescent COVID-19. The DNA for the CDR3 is TGTGCCAGCAGCTTAGAGGGGTTTGAGGAGACCCAGTACTTC. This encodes CASSLEGFEETQYF.